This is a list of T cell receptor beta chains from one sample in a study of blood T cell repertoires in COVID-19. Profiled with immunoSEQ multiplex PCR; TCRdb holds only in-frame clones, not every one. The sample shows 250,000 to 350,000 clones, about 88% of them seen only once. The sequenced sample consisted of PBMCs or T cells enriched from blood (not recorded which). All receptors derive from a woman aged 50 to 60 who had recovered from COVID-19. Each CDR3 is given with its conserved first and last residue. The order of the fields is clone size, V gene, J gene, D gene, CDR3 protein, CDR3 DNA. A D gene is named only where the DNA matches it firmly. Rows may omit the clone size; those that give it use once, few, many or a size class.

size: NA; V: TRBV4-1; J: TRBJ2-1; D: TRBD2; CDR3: CASSPTSGRGVNEQFF; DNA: TGCGCCAGCAGCCCGACTAGCGGGAGGGGAGTGAATGAGCAGTTCTTC
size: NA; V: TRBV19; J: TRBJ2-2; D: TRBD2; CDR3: CASSSGRNTGELFF; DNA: TGTGCCAGTAGTAGCGGGAGAAACACCGGGGAGCTGTTTTTT
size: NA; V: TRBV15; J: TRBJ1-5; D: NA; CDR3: CATQGFSNQPQHF; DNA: TGTGCCACCCAGGGTTTCAGCAATCAGCCCCAGCATTTT
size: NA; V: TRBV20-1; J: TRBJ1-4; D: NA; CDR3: CSALHEKLFF; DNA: TGCAGTGCTCTCCATGAAAAACTGTTTTTT
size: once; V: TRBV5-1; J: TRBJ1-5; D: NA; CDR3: CASSLSGNQPQHF; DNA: TGCGCCAGCAGCTTGTCGGGGAATCAGCCCCAGCATTTT
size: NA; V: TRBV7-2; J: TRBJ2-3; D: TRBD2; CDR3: CASTSQRDGTDTQYF; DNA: TGTGCCAGCACCTCGCAGCGGGATGGCACAGATACGCAGTATTTT
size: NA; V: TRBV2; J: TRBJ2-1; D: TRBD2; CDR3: CASSEGLGSYNEQFF; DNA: TGTGCCAGCAGTGAGGGACTAGGTTCCTACAATGAGCAGTTCTTC
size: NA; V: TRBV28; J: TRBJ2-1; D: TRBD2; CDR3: CASSSWTSGRLNEQFF; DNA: TGTGCCAGCAGCTCCTGGACTAGCGGGAGGTTGAATGAGCAGTTCTTC
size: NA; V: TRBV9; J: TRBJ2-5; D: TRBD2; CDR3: CASSAASGSPRGVTQYF; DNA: TGTGCCAGCAGCGCGGCTAGCGGGAGCCCCCGCGGTGTGACCCAGTACTTC
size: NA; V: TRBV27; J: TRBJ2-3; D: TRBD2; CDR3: CASSLESSGTTDTQYF; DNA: TGTGCCAGCAGTTTAGAGTCTAGCGGGACCACAGATACGCAGTATTTT
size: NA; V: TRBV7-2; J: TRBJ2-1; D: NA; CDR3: CASSYLADSYNEQFF; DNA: TGTGCCAGCAGCTATCTGGCGGACTCCTACAATGAGCAGTTCTTC
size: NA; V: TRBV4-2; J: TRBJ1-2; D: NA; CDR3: CASSQEGLVYGYTF; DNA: TGTGCCAGCAGCCAAGAGGGCCTGGTCTATGGCTACACCTTC
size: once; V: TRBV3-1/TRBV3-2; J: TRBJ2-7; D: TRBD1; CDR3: CASSRQGLYEQYF; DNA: TGTGCCAGCAGCCGACAGGGCCTCTACGAGCAGTACTTC
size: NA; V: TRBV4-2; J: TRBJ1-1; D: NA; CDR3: CASSNSGRTNTEAFF; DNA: TGTGCCAGCAGTAATTCAGGGCGAACAAACACTGAAGCTTTCTTT
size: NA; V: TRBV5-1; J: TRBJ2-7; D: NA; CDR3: CASSGGTDFYEQYF; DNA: TGCGCCAGCAGCGGGGGGACAGATTTCTACGAGCAGTACTTC
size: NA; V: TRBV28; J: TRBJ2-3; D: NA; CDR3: CASREGLHTDTQYF; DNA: TGTGCCAGCAGGGAGGGGCTTCACACAGATACGCAGTATTTT
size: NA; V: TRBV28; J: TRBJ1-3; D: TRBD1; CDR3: CASSSPGQGAPSGNTIYF; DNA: TGTGCCAGCAGTTCACCGGGACAGGGGGCTCCCTCTGGAAACACCATATATTTT
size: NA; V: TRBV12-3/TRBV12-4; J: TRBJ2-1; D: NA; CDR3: CASSLAGLEAEFF; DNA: TGTGCCAGCAGTTTAGCGGGACTGGAGGCCGAGTTCTTC
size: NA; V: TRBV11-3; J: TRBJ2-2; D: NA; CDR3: CASSALPGELFF; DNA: TGTGCCAGCAGCGCCCTACCTGGGGAGCTGTTTTTT
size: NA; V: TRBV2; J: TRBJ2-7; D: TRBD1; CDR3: CASRTGTENEQYF; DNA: TGTGCCAGCCGTACCGGGACAGAAAACGAGCAGTACTTC
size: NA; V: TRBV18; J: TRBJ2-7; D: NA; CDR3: CASSTESSYEQYF; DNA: TGTGCCAGCTCAACAGAGAGCTCCTACGAGCAGTACTTC
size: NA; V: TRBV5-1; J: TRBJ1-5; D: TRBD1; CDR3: CASSSGTGPYSNQPQHF; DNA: TGCGCCAGCAGCTCGGGGACAGGGCCGTATAGCAATCAGCCCCAGCATTTT
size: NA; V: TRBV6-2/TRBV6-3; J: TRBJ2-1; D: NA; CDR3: CASSYPLGASGSYNEQFF; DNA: TGTGCCAGCAGTTACCCTCTGGGGGCTTCAGGGTCCTACAATGAGCAGTTCTTC
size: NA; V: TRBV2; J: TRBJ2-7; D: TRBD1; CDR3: CASSELGQGFYEQYF; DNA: TGTGCCAGCAGTGAATTGGGACAGGGTTTCTACGAGCAGTACTTC
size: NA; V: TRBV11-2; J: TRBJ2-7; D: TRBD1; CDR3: CASSPFLGQTYEQYF; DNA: TGTGCCAGCAGCCCTTTTCTGGGACAGACCTACGAGCAGTACTTC
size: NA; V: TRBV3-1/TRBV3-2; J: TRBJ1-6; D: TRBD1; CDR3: CASSQPGQGNSPLHF; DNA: TGTGCCAGCAGCCAGCCGGGACAGGGAAATTCACCCCTCCACTTT
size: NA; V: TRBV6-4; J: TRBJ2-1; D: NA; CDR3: CASSDGRGQYNEQFF; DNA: TGTGCCAGCAGTGACGGCAGGGGCCAATACAATGAGCAGTTCTTC
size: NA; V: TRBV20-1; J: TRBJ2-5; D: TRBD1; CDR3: CSAPRGETQYF; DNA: TGCAGTGCCCCCAGGGGGGAGACCCAGTACTTC
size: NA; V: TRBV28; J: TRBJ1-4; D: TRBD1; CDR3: CASSLAGGNEKLFF; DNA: TGTGCCAGCAGTTTGGCAGGGGGGAATGAAAAACTGTTTTTT
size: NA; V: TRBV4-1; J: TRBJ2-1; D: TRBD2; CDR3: CASSQEWAGGSDEQFF; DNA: TGCGCCAGCAGCCAAGAATGGGCGGGAGGATCCGATGAGCAGTTCTTC
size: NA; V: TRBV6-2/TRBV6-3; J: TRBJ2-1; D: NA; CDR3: CASSYSALTFRQFF; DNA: TGTGCCAGCAGTTACTCGGCCCTTACCTTCCGGCAGTTCTTC